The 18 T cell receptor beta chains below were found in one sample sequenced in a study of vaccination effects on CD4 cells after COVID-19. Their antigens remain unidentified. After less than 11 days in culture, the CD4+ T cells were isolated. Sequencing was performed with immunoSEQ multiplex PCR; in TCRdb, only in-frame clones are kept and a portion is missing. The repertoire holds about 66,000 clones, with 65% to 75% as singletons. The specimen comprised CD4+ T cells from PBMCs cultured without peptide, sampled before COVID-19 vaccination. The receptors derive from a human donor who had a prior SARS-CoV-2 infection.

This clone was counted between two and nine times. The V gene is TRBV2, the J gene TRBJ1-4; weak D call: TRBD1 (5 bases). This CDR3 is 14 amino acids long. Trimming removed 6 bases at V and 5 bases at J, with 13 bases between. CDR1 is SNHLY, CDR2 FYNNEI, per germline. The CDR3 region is CASSLVAGNEKLFF. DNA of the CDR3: TGTGCCAGCAGCCTTGTGGCAGGGAATGAAAAACTGTTTTTT. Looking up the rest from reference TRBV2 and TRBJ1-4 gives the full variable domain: EPEVTQTPSHQVTQMGQEVILRCVPISNHLYFYWYRQILGQKVEFLVSFYNNEISEKSEIFDDQFSVERPDGSNFTLKIRSTKLEDSAMYFCASSLVAGNEKLFFGSGTQLSVL.

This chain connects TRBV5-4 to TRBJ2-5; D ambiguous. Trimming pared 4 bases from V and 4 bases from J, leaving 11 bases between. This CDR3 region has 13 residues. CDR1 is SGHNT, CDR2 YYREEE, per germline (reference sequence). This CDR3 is CASSPRNGETQYF. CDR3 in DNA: TGTGCCAGCAGCCCGCGGAACGGAGAGACCCAGTACTTC.

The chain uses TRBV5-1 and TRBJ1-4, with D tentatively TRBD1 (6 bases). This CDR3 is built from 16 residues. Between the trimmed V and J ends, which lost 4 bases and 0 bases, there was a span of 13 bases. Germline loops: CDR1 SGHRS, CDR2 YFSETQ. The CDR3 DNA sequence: TGCGCCAGCAGCCCAAGGGGACATGCAACTAATGAAAAACTGTTTTTT. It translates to CASSPRGHATNEKLFF.

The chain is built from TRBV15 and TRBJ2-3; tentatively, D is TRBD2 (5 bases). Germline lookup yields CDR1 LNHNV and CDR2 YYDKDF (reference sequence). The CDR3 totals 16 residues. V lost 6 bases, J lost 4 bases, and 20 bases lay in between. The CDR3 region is CATSAGDMVASDTQYF. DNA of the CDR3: TGTGCCACCAGTGCCGGGGATATGGTAGCCTCAGATACGCAGTATTTT.

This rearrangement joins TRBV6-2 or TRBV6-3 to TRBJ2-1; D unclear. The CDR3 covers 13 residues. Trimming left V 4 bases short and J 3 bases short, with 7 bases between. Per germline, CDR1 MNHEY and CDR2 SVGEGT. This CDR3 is CASSFPHYNEQFF. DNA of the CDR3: TGTGCCAGCAGTTTTCCACACTACAATGAGCAGTTCTTC.

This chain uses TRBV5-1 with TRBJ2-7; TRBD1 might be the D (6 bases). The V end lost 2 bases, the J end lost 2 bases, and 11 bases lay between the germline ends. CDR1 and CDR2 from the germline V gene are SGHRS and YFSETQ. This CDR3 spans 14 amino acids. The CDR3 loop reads CASSLHRDTYEQYF. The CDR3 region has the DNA TGCGCCAGCAGCTTACACAGGGACACCTACGAGCAGTACTTC.

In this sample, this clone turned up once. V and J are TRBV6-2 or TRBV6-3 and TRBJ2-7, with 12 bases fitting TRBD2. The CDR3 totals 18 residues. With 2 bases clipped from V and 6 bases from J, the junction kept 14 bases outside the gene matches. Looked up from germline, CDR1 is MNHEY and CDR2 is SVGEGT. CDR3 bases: TGTGCCAGCAGTTACCGCCGATCTAGCGGGAGGGCCCATGCCGAGCAGTACTTC. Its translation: CASSYRRSSGRAHAEQYF.

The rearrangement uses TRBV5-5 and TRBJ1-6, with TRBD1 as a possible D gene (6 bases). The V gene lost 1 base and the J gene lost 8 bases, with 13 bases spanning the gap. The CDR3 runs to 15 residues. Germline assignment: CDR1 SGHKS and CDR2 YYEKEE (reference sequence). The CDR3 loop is CASSLLQGMDSPLHF. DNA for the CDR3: TGTGCCAGCAGCTTGCTCCAGGGGATGGATTCACCCCTCCACTTT.

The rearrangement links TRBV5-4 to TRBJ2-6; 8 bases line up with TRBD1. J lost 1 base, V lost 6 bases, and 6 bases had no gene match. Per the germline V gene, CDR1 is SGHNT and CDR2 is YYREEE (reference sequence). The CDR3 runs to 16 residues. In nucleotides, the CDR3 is TGTGCCAGCACCCGGACAGGGAATTCTGGGGCCAACGTCCTGACTTTC. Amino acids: CASTRTGNSGANVLTF.

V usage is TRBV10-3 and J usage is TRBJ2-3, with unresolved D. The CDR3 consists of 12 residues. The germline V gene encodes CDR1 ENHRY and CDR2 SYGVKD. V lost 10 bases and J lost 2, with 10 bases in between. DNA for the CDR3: TGTGCCACCGCCCCCCACACAGATACGCAGTATTTT. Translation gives CATAPHTDTQYF.

The CDR3 region is CASSFGAEGDTQYF. DNA for the CDR3: TGTGCCAGCAGCTTTGGCGCTGAGGGAGATACGCAGTATTTT. The chain recombines TRBV11-3 with TRBJ2-3, with a possible D match to TRBD2 (5 bases). Germline V gene lookup returns CDR1 SGHNT and CDR2 YENEEA. The CDR3 has 14 residues. V dropped 3 bases and J dropped 5 bases, with 12 bases sitting between them.

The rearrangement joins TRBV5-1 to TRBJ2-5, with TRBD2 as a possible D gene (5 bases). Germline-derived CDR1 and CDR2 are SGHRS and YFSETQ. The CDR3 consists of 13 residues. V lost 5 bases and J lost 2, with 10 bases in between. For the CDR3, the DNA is TGCGCCAGCAGTGTGGGAGCACAAGAGACCCAGTACTTC. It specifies CASSVGAQETQYF.

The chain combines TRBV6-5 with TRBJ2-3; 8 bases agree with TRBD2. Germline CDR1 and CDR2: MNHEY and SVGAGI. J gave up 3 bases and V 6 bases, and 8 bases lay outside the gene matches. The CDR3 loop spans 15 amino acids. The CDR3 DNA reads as TGTGCCAGCAGCCACTGGGGCGGGGGGACAGATACGCAGTATTTT. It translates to CASSHWGGGTDTQYF.

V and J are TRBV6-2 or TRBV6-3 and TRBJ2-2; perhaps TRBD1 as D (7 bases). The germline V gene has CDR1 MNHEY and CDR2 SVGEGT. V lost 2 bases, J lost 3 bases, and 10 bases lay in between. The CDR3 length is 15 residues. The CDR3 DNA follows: TGTGCCAGCAGTTACCGCAGGGGGGACACCGGGGAGCTGTTTTTT. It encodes CASSYRRGDTGELFF.

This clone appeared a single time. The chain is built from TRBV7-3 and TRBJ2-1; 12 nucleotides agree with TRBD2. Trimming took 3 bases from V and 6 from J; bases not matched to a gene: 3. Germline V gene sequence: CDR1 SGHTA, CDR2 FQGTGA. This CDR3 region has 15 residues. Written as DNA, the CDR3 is TGTGCCAGCAGCTTTACTAGCGGGAGGAGCAATGAGCAGTTCTTC. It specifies CASSFTSGRSNEQFF. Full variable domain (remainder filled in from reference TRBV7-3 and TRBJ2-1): GAGVSQTPSNKVTEKGKYVELRCDPISGHTALYWYRQSLGQGPEFLIYFQGTGAADDSGLPNDRFFAVRPEGSVSTLKIQRTERGDSAVYLCASSFTSGRSNEQFFGPGTRLTVL.

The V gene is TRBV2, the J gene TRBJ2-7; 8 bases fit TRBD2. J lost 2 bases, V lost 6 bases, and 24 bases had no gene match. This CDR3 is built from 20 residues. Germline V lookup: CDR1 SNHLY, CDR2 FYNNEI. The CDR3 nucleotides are TGTGCCAGCAGCCAGCCGGAGGGGCGGGGGGCGACTAGCGTGCCCTACGAGCAGTACTTC. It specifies CASSQPEGRGATSVPYEQYF.

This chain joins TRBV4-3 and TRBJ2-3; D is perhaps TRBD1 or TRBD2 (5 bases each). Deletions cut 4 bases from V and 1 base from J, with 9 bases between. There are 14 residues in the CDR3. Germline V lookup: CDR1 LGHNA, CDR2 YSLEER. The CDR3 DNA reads TGCGCCAGCAGCCGTCGGGGCGGCACAGATACGCAGTATTTT. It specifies CASSRRGGTDTQYF.

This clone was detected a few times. The CDR3 bases are TGCGCCAGCAGCTCGAATGGAAGGGGGTCCCAGCATTTT. The encoded protein is CASSSNGRGSQHF. The gene calls are TRBV5-1 and TRBJ1-5, with D possibly matching TRBD1 (6 bases). CDR1 is SGHRS and CDR2 is YFSETQ in the germline V gene. Trimming took 3 bases from V and 11 from J, leaving 15 bases between them. The CDR3 spans 13 residues.